The source of this T cell receptor beta chain is a study of CD8 T cells in ankylosing spondylitis. Concerning this clonotype: Its antigen is not known.

The germline V gene has CDR1 KGHSH and CDR2 LQKENI. The CDR3 totals 15 residues. Unmatched junction bases numbered 5, after V lost 2 bases and J lost 4 bases. Researchers built TCR beta libraries using quantitative 5'-RACE with molecular barcodes. One entry per CDR3 protein results from TCRdb running MiXCR on the 5' RACE reads. The sample has more than 650,000 distinct CDR3 sequences, about 10% seen once. Findings and limits, study-wide: It appeared that ankylosing spondylitis blood was characterized by a TCR beta motif of several highly homologous variants.

The source is a male donor with ankylosing spondylitis. The rearrangement uses TRBV18 and TRBJ1-1, with TRBD1 matching 9 bases. The material sequenced was blood, either unsorted or a sorted T cell fraction (not recorded which). CDR3 sequence: CASSPIPQGATEAFF. CDR3 bases: TGTGCCAGCTCACCAATCCCACAGGGGGCCACTGAAGCTTTCTTT.